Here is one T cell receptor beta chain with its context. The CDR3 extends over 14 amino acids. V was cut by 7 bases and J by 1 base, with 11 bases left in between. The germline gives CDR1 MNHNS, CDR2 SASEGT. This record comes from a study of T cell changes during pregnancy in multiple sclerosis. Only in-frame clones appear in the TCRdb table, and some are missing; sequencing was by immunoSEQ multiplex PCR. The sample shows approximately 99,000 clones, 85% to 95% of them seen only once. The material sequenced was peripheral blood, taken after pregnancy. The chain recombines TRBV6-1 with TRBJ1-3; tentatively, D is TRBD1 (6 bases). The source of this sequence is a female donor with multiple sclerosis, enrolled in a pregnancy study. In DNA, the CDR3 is TGTGCCAGCATCCGTCAGGGGTCTGGAAACACCATATATTTT. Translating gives CASIRQGSGNTIYF.